This section outlines one TCR beta chain sequence together with its context. Which antigen it targets is not known. Base qualities are not at hand, and no much larger clone is one base apart. Using the deep immunoSEQ assay, TCR CDR3 regions were amplified from genomic DNA by multiplex PCR. Extracted genomic DNA from each cell subset was spread evenly across all wells of several immunoSEQ 96-well plates, with each plate serving as a replicate. For sorted subsets, 200 to 250 ng genomic DNA, equal to tens of thousands of T cell genomes, was loaded into each replicate PCR. Purified libraries were measured with a Qubit 3.0 fluorometer, size-checked on a Bioanalyzer 2100, and measured again with the KAPA Library Quantification kit. Every immunoSEQ 96-well plate was sequenced on a separate single-read 150-cycle Illumina NextSeq 550 flow cell. As for how the authors treated the data: Because only junctional sequences without quality scores were contained in the immunoSEQ output, filtering matching that applied to full-length reads could not be performed. To assign V/J genes and CDR3, sequences were annotated using PyIR, a Python wrapper for IgBLAST v1.9, with IMGT germline references. Any read was removed if the V/J assignment was weak (E-value above 1e-6), the CDR3 was missing, or the read contained stop codons, out-of-frame junctions, or ambiguous translated residues. V3J clonotypes were defined as sequences sharing an identical inferred V gene, J gene, and CDR3 amino acid sequence. The percentage overlap between two repertoires was calculated by dividing the number of shared unique clonotypes by the size of the smaller repertoire. Three approaches were used to assess repertoire richness: RTK rarefaction, the Chao1 estimator, and Recon v2.1 estimates of unobserved clonotypes. Generation probabilities for all TCRbeta clonotypes obtained by the gDNA method from several donors were computed using OLGA. Here the immuneACCESS table is served through TCRdb, limited to in-frame sequences with V and J called. Missing clones are a known gap in these copies; in checked studies unresolved V genes cover under half, and the rest lacks a known reason. Clone size and the V and J calls come from that table; the DNA yielded D and trimming. The sample table holds under 2,500,000 clones, of which around 95% were seen once. The ten biggest clones cover around 0.13% of the sample.

Trimming removed 5 bases from V and 0 bases from J, leaving 14 bases between the germline ends. The CDR3 goes from the cysteine to the phenylalanine over 15 residues. The retained sequence is limited to the CDR3, 45 bases, with the frame set at the first base. CDR1 is given as SEHNR and CDR2 as FQNEAQ, both from the germline V gene (reference sequence). This entry is derived from a study of shared clonotypes between healthy human individuals (dated by TCRdb to about 2020). With regard to the full study: The cohort comprised two women and a few men aged 18 to 49 years. For each donor, CD4 naive and CD4 memory were each given three plates, CD8 naive was given two plates, and CD8 memory was given one plate. To estimate repertoire size and how much clonotypes are shared between individuals, the study performed deep sequencing of blood TCR repertoires from about 5 healthy adults. Different laboratories and diverse techniques were used to prepare libraries and sequence TCR repertoires, to increase sequencing depth and limit assay-specific biases. Each donor's leukapheresis produced roughly between about 0.8 and 8.9 billion PBMCs. Study-level results and caveats: Only blood was sampled, and tissue TCR repertoires likely differ from those in blood. Clonotypes shared by all four sorted-subset donors showed higher generation probabilities than non-shared clonotypes. Larger estimated clonotype richness was generally found for naive subsets than for memory subsets. Incomplete sequencing was indicated by rarefaction of sorted-subset datasets, despite the large sequencing depth. The small number of donors limited the genetic and exposure-history diversity represented. Sharing across a few donors was observed for roughly 5% of naive CD4, over 3% of naive CD8, 2% to 2.5% of memory CD4, and around 0.4% of memory CD8 clonotypes. Pairwise subsampling led to the expectation that sequencing depth would affect the degree of clonotype sharing among donors.

Healthy HIV-negative adults with no recently reported acute infections or vaccinations were included as donors. Every donor was a Caucasian adult living in Nashville, Tennessee, USA. CD4+ T cells were enriched through magnetic negative selection, after which naive cells were positively selected on CD45RA and the remaining negative fraction served as the memory subset. Blood was obtained by leukapheresis, after which PBMCs were separated by Ficoll-Histopaque density gradient centrifugation and cryopreserved in liquid nitrogen vapor phase. Analytical flow cytometry was used to check the purity and quantity of every magnetically sorted T cell population. Genomic DNA was isolated from every sorted fraction and measured by UV absorbance on a Nanodrop 2000c.

The TCR originated in a man aged 18 to 29 in good health. The sequence links TRBV7-9 to TRBJ2-7; the D gene cannot be resolved reliably. The sample comprised naive CD4+ T cells sorted from blood. In the paper's terms, the cell subset or site label means: CD45RA+ positively selected. The nucleotides read TGTGCCAGCAGCGCCATTGAAACTTACTCCTACGAGCAGTACTTC. Translation gives CASSAIETYSYEQYF.